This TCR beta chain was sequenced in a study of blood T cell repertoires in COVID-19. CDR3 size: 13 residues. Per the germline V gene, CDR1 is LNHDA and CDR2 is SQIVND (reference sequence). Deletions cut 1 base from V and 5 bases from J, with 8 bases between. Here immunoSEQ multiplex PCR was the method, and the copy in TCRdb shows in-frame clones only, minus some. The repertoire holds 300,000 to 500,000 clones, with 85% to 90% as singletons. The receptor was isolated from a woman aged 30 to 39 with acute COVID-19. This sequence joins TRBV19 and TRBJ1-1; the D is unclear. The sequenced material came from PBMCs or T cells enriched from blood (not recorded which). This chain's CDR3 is CASSIAGWTEAFF. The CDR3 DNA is TGTGCCAGTAGTATAGCGGGATGGACTGAAGCTTTCTTT.